This T cell receptor beta chain originates from a study of blood T cell repertoires in COVID-19. Data came from immunoSEQ multiplex PCR; TCRdb stores just in-frame clones and leaves some out. The sample includes about 98,000 clones, roughly 80% seen only once; the top ten take about 10%. Specimen: peripheral blood. This receptor was obtained from a woman over 75 with acute or convalescent COVID-19.

Here the CDR3 reads CASSLWTPNEKLFF. The CDR3 DNA sequence: TGTGCCAGCAGCTTGTGGACACCCAATGAAAAACTGTTTTTT. The rearrangement links TRBV5-6 to TRBJ1-4, with D possibly TRBD1 on 5 matching bases. This CDR3 region has 14 residues. CDR1 and CDR2 from the germline V gene are SGHDT and YYEEEE. V lost 1 base and J 5 bases, leaving 9 bases between the germline ends.